This T cell receptor (beta chain) was captured in a study of blood T cells in healthy people across ages. Study observations and caveats: Versus aged donors, long-lived donors had higher diversity and more naive CD4+ cells.

Germline V lookup: CDR1 SGDLS, CDR2 YYNGEE. CDR3 length equals 17 residues. The V end was cut by 4 bases, the J end by 5 bases, with 22 bases between. In regard to this clonotype: The target antigen is unknown.

Primers used in a second PCR of about 6 to 11 cycles were a sample-barcoded 5' primer and a J-beta primer mix. Each CDR3 protein is one row after TCRdb ran MiXCR on the 5' RACE reads. The sample lists about 1,000,000 distinct CDR3 sequences, 45% occurring once. The chain is built from TRBV9 and TRBJ2-1, with TRBD2 as a possible D gene (6 bases). This TCR derives from an older woman in good health. The sample taken for sequencing was blood. The CDR3 sequence: CASSPTTKYGSHNEQFF. The CDR3 DNA sequence: TGTGCCAGCAGCCCCACCACGAAGTACGGGAGCCACAATGAGCAGTTCTTC.